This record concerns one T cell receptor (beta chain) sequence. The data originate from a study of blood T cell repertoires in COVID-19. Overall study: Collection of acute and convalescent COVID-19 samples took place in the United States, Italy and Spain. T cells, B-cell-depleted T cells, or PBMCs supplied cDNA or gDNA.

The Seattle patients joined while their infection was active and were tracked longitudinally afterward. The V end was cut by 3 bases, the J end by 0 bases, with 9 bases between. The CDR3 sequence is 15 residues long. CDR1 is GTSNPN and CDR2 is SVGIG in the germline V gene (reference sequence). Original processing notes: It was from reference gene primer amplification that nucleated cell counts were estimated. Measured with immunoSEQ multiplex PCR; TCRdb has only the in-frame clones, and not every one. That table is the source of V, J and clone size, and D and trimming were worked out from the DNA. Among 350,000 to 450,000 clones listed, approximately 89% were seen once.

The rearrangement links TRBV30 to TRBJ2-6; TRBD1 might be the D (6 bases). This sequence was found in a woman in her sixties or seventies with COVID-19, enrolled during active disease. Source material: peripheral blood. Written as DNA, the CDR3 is TGTGCCTGGAGACGACAGGCCTCTGGGGCCAACGTCCTGACTTTC. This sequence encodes CAWRRQASGANVLTF.